This TCR beta chain was sequenced in a study of cytomegalovirus exposure and HLA in healthy donors. Primers included in the PCR were 60 Vbeta and 13 Jbeta primers. The assay was immunoSEQ multiplex PCR, and TCRdb's table has in-frame clones only and misses some. This table has tens of thousands of clones, roughly 80% appearing once. Study conclusions and caveats: Under in vitro conditions, three CMV-associated chains were confirmed as specific for CMV antigens. Altogether, 160 or so TCR beta chains were recorded as cytomegalovirus-associated.

CDR3 length: 14 residues. The V and J ends lost 6 bases and 8 bases respectively, with 16 bases between them. Germline lookup yields CDR1 MDHEN and CDR2 SYDVKM. In the case of this clone: Its target is not known.

The material sequenced was PBMCs. The chain combines TRBV28 with TRBJ1-4, with a tentative D call TRBD1 (5 bases). This receptor was obtained from a woman in her thirties or forties in good health and CMV-seropositive. CDR3 loop: CASRTIRTREKLFF. In DNA, the CDR3 is TGTGCCAGCAGGACCATTCGGACACGCGAAAAACTGTTTTTT.